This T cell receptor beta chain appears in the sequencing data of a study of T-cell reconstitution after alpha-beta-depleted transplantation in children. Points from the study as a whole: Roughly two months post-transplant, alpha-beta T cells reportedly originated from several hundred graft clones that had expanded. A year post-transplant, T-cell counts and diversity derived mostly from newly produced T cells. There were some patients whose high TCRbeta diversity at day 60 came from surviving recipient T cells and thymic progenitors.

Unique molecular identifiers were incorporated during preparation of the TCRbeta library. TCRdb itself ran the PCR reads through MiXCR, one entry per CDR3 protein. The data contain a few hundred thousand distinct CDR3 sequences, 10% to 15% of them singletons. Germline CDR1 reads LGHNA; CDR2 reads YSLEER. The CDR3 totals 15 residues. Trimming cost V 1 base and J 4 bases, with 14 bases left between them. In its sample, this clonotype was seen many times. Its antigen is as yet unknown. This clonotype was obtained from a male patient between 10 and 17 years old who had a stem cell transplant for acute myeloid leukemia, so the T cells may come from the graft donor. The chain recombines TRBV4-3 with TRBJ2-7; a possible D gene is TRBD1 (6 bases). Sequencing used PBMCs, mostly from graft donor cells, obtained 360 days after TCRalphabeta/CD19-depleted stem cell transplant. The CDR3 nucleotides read TGCGCCAGCAGCCAAGGATCTGACAGGACATACGAGCAGTACTTC. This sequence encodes CASSQGSDRTYEQYF.